The 8 T cell receptor beta chains reported below all come from one sample, sequenced in a study of T cell changes during pregnancy in multiple sclerosis. Repertoires were generated with immunoSEQ multiplex PCR, while TCRdb's copy carries only in-frame clones and drops some. The sample lists around 61,000 clones, around 90% occurring once. This material consisted of peripheral blood, taken in the third trimester of pregnancy. The receptors shown here come from a female donor in good health, enrolled as a control in a pregnancy study.

This clone was observed a single time. This chain connects TRBV7-2 to TRBJ1-1, with D maybe TRBD1 (5 bases). CDR3 length: 13 amino acids. Germline V gene lookup returns CDR1 SGHTA and CDR2 FQGNSA. The germline V and J ends were trimmed by 7 bases and 1 base, with 10 bases remaining between them. The CDR3, as DNA: TGTGCCAGCATGCGCCAGGGGAACACTGAAGCTTTCTTT. Amino acid sequence: CASMRQGNTEAFF.

The rearrangement uses TRBV7-8 and TRBJ1-1; D remains unclear. Per the germline V gene, CDR1 is SGHVS and CDR2 is FQNEAQ. The CDR3 runs to 15 residues. Trimming left V 5 bases short and J 0 bases short, with 13 bases between. The CDR3 sequence: CASSPRESMNTEAFF. The CDR3 DNA reads TGTGCCAGCAGCCCCCGGGAGTCCATGAACACTGAAGCTTTCTTT.

The chain couples TRBV6-5 to TRBJ2-7, with a tentative D call TRBD1 (6 bases). Looked up from germline, CDR1 is MNHEY and CDR2 is SVGAGI. CDR3 length: 15 residues. Trimming took off 5 bases at V and 3 bases at J, with 17 bases between the two ends. This CDR3 reads CASSGPQGSHYEQYF. Written as DNA, the CDR3 is TGTGCCAGCAGTGGACCACAGGGAAGCCACTACGAGCAGTACTTC.

The V call is TRBV18, the J call TRBJ1-2; D not certain. Germline CDR1 and CDR2: KGHSH and LQKENI. The V end was cut by 2 bases, the J end by 4 bases, with 11 bases between. The CDR3 runs to 14 residues. CDR3 in amino acids: CASSPVADLYGYTF. CDR3 nucleotides: TGTGCCAGCTCACCAGTCGCAGATCTCTATGGCTACACCTTC. Looking up the rest from reference TRBV18 and TRBJ1-2 gives the full variable domain: NAGVMQNPRHLVRRRGQEARLRCSPMKGHSHVYWYRQLPEEGLKFMVYLQKENIIDESGMPKERFSAEFPKEGPSILRIQQVVRGDSAAYFCASSPVADLYGYTFGSGTRLTVV.

This chain uses TRBV7-8 with TRBJ2-1, with TRBD2 matching over 13 bases. This CDR3 comprises 13 residues. Germline lookup yields CDR1 SGHVS and CDR2 FQNEAQ. V shed 5 bases, J shed 14 bases, and the junction held 6 bases outside the gene matches. CDR3 amino acids: CASSPRTSGGEFF. The CDR3 DNA reads TGTGCCAGCAGCCCCCGTACTAGCGGGGGGGAGTTCTTC. The full variable domain, completed using reference TRBV7-8 and TRBJ2-1, is GAGVSQSPRYKVAKRGQDVALRCDPISGHVSLFWYQQALGQGPEFLTYFQNEAQLDKSGLPSDRFFAERPEGSVSTLKIQRTQQEDSAVYLCASSPRTSGGEFFGPGTRLTVL.

The chain has TRBV6-5 and TRBJ1-1, with D uncertain. This CDR3 spans 15 amino acids. Germline V gives CDR1 MNHEY, CDR2 SVGAGI. V shed 0 bases and J shed 0 bases, with 8 bases lying between them. This CDR3 is CASSYSRAMNTEAFF. CDR3 nucleotides: TGTGCCAGCAGTTACTCGAGGGCCATGAACACTGAAGCTTTCTTT.

This clone appeared once. V usage is TRBV10-3 and J usage is TRBJ2-7, with 9 positions matching TRBD2. Trimming at V came to 5 bases and at J to 0 bases, leaving 2 bases not matched to a gene. The CDR3 is made up of 14 amino acids. The germline CDR1 and CDR2 sequences are ENHRY and SYGVKD. CDR3 sequence reads: CAISWTSDSYEQYF. The CDR3 nucleotides are TGTGCCATCAGTTGGACTAGCGACTCCTACGAGCAGTACTTC.

The count of this clone is one. The chain is built from TRBV15 and TRBJ1-2, with D tentatively TRBD1 (6 bases). Trimming stripped 0 bases from V and 4 bases from J, with 24 bases between. Germline V gene sequence: CDR1 LNHNV, CDR2 YYDKDF (reference sequence). This CDR3 has 19 residues. The CDR3 sequence: CATSRDSPTGSAAFYGYTF. The CDR3 nucleotides read TGTGCCACCAGCAGAGACTCCCCCACAGGGTCTGCCGCCTTCTATGGCTACACCTTC.